This T cell receptor beta chain was documented in a study of T cells in localized non-small cell lung cancer. The length of the CDR3 is 15 residues. Sequenced by immunoSEQ multiplex PCR; TCRdb stores in-frame clones only, minus some. The top ten clones hold 13% to 15% of a sample with about 1,100 clones, less than 20% of them seen once. Specimen: normal lung tissue next to the tumor, collected before any cancer treatment. This chain connects TRBV8-2 to TRBJ1-2; the table names TRBD1, a call not compared with the DNA. TRBV8-2 is a recognized pseudogene. The origin of this receptor is a man aged 40 to 70 with stage II lung adenocarcinoma. In DNA, the CDR3 is TGTGCCAGCAGTCTCCCCTTTGGGCATAACTATGGCTACACCTTC. Translating it yields CASSLPFGHNYGYTF.